Reported below is one T cell receptor beta chain. The data were obtained in a study of blood T cell repertoires in COVID-19. Study summary: Samples of COVID-19 (acute and convalescent) were obtained from the United States, Italy and Spain. Sample material is recorded as cDNA or gDNA derived from T cells, B-cell-depleted T cells, or PBMCs.

This CDR3 is built from 16 residues. Germline V gives CDR1 MNHEY, CDR2 SMNVEV (reference sequence). V shed 8 bases, J shed 9 bases, and the junction held 16 bases outside the gene matches. Authors' analysis steps: Estimated nucleated cell counts came from reference gene primer amplification. Assay used: immunoSEQ multiplex PCR; TCRdb lists only in-frame clones, some missing. V and J calls and clone size come straight from that table; D and trimming were deduced from the DNA. Of some 290,000 clones listed, approximately 82% were seen once; the top ten hold about 5%. Sequencing was done on a sample of peripheral blood. This sequence originates from a man aged 55-75 years who had recovered from COVID-19. The chain is built from TRBV27 and TRBJ2-1, with 10 bases fitting TRBD2. Here the CDR3 DNA reads TGTGCCAGCGGTCTCCTGAGCGGGAGGGCTATAATTGAGCAGTTCTTC. It codes for CASGLLSGRAIIEQFF.